One and the same sample provided the 28 T cell receptor beta chains below, sequenced in a study of shared clonotypes between healthy human individuals. The repertoire was sequenced with immunoSEQ multiplex PCR; TCRdb's copy has only in-frame clones and lacks some. The sample has fewer than 700,000 clones, roughly 95% seen once. CD45RO-negative cells were positively selected for CCR7, leaving out terminally differentiated effector memory CD45RA+ cells. Sequenced sample: naive CD8+ T cells sorted from blood. The receptors were sampled from a woman in her thirties in good health.

The V call is TRBV27, the J call TRBJ1-3; 8 nucleotides line up with TRBD1. CDR3 length equals 14 residues. V shed 5 bases, J shed 3 bases, and the junction held 3 bases outside the gene matches. CDR1 and CDR2 (germline): MNHEY, SMNVEV (reference sequence). CDR3 loop: CASSVDRGGNTIYF. CDR3 nucleotides: TGTGCCAGCAGTGTAGACAGGGGTGGAAACACCATATATTTT.

The rearrangement links TRBV7-9 to TRBJ1-4, with a weak D call TRBD1 (6 bases). Per germline, CDR1 SEHNR and CDR2 FQNEAQ (reference sequence). The V and J ends lost 1 base and 5 bases respectively, with 8 bases between them. The CDR3 sequence is 14 residues long. CDR3 sequence: CASSLGGANEKLFF. The CDR3 nucleotides are TGTGCCAGCAGCTTAGGGGGGGCGAATGAAAAACTGTTTTTT.

The chain has TRBV13 and TRBJ2-7, with 9 bases lining up with TRBD2. Germline CDR1 PRHDT, CDR2 FYEKMQ (reference sequence). The ends lost 6 bases at V and 2 bases at J; junction bases unmatched: 8. This CDR3 comprises 15 residues. The CDR3 spells CASSQGLARTYEQYF. In DNA, the CDR3 is TGTGCCAGCAGTCAAGGACTAGCGCGCACCTACGAGCAGTACTTC.

The chain joins TRBV4-2 to TRBJ2-7; the match to TRBD2 covers 10 bases. The CDR3 contains 16 residues. The trim removed 1 base at V and 5 bases at J, leaving 8 bases unmatched. CDR1 and CDR2 from the germline V gene are LGHNA and YNFKEQ. The CDR3 loop is CASSQGPSGSQDEQYF. The DNA of the CDR3 is TGTGCCAGCAGCCAAGGTCCTAGCGGGAGTCAGGACGAGCAGTACTTC.

The chain links TRBV11-1 to TRBJ1-5; weak D call: TRBD1 (6 bases). Germline assignment: CDR1 SGHAT and CDR2 FQDESV (reference sequence). The CDR3 spans 13 residues. V lost 6 bases and J lost 7, with 13 bases in between. The CDR3 DNA follows: TGTGCCAGCAGTCAGACAGGAGCCCAGCCCCAGCATTTT. Protein sequence: CASSQTGAQPQHF.

This sequence joins TRBV5-4 and TRBJ2-2, with D perhaps TRBD2 (5 bases). This CDR3 is 16 amino acids long. Germline V lookup: CDR1 SGHNT, CDR2 YYREEE (reference sequence). Trimming stripped 1 base from V and 1 base from J, with 11 bases between. The chain's CDR3 is CASSLFRAGNTGELFF. CDR3 nucleotides: TGTGCCAGCAGCTTGTTTCGGGCGGGGAACACCGGGGAGCTGTTTTTT.

The V call is TRBV13, the J call TRBJ2-7; no clear D gene. With 1 base removed from V and 3 bases from J, the gap between germline ends came to 4 bases. Germline assignment: CDR1 PRHDT and CDR2 FYEKMQ (reference sequence). This CDR3 is 12 amino acids long. DNA for the CDR3: TGTGCCAGCAGCTTAGTTGACTACGAGCAGTACTTC. It yields the protein CASSLVDYEQYF.

This sequence joins TRBV6-1 and TRBJ2-3, with D possibly matching TRBD2 (5 bases). Trimming cost V 9 bases and J 1 base, with 14 bases left between them. Germline CDR1 reads MNHNS; CDR2 reads SASEGT. The CDR3 contains 14 residues. CDR3 protein: CASSLAGGTDTQYF. The CDR3 DNA follows: TGTGCCAGTTCACTCGCCGGGGGCACAGATACGCAGTATTTT.

This clone was found once. The chain couples TRBV19 to TRBJ2-1; 9 bases map to TRBD2. Looked up from germline, CDR1 is LNHDA and CDR2 is SQIVND (reference sequence). The V segment lost 4 bases and the J segment 2 bases; nucleotides outside the gene matches: 9. The CDR3 contains 17 residues. For the CDR3, the DNA is TGTGCCAGTAGTACCCATTGGCGGGAGGGTCCCTACAATGAGCAGTTCTTC. Translating it yields CASSTHWREGPYNEQFF.

The rearrangement links TRBV9 to TRBJ2-1; 9 nucleotides agree with TRBD2. V shed 0 bases and J 7 bases; nucleotides not matched to a gene: 5. The CDR3 covers 15 residues. The germline V gene has CDR1 SGDLS and CDR2 YYNGEE. The CDR3 loop is CASSVDSGRSNEQFF. The CDR3 nucleotides are TGTGCCAGCAGCGTAGACAGCGGGAGGTCGAATGAGCAGTTCTTC.

Details on this clone: This sample also contains other DNA sequences that code for the same CDR3. The V call is TRBV6-5, the J call TRBJ2-1; 9 bases agree with TRBD2. CDR1 and CDR2 from the germline V gene are MNHEY and SVGAGI. The CDR3 is 15 amino acids. The J segment lost 4 bases and the V segment lost 3 bases, leaving 4 bases of the junction unmatched. The CDR3, as DNA: TGTGCCAGCAGTTATGGCACTAGCGGGTACAATGAGCAGTTCTTC. Its translation is CASSYGTSGYNEQFF.

The chain is built from TRBV6-6 and TRBJ1-1; tentative D call: TRBD1 (6 bases). The CDR3 contains 13 residues. The V and J ends lost 7 bases and 5 bases respectively, with 14 bases between them. CDR1 MNHNY and CDR2 SVGAGI come from the germline V gene (reference sequence). In DNA form, the CDR3 reads TGTGCCAGCACAGGGGTTATGGGTACTGAAGCTTTCTTT. Translation gives CASTGVMGTEAFF.

The chain employs TRBV27 and TRBJ2-3, with D maybe TRBD1 (8 bases). The germline V gene has CDR1 MNHEY and CDR2 SMNVEV (reference sequence). This CDR3 has 16 amino acids. Trimming took off 0 bases at V and 6 bases at J, with 16 bases between the two ends. In DNA form, the CDR3 reads TGTGCCAGCAGTTTATCCAGCGGGACAGGTTTCGATACGCAGTATTTT. Amino acid sequence: CASSLSSGTGFDTQYF.

V is TRBV6-6 and J is TRBJ2-7, with TRBD1 matching 8 bases. J gave up 6 bases and V 5 bases, and 9 bases lay outside the gene matches. Looked up from germline, CDR1 is MNHNY and CDR2 is SVGAGI (reference sequence). The CDR3 loop spans 14 amino acids. DNA of the CDR3: TGTGCCAGCAGTCAGAGGACAGGGATCGGCGAGCAGTACTTC. Translated, it gives CASSQRTGIGEQYF.

This clone was detected only once. The chain uses TRBV4-1 and TRBJ2-2; TRBD1 is a possible D gene (5 bases). V was cut by 5 bases and J by 2 bases, with 12 bases left in between. The CDR3 sequence is 15 residues long. CDR1 MGHRA and CDR2 YSYEKL come from the germline V gene. CDR3 amino acids: CASSGDSQNTGELFF. In nucleotides, the CDR3 is TGCGCCAGCAGCGGCGACAGCCAAAACACCGGGGAGCTGTTTTTT.

The chain employs TRBV7-6 and TRBJ2-7; weak D call: TRBD2 (6 bases). The CDR3 length is 15 residues. CDR1 and CDR2 (germline): SGHVS, FNYEAQ. The germline V and J ends were trimmed by 1 base and 1 base, with 11 bases remaining between them. The CDR3 loop reads CASSLGGTGSYEQYF. DNA for the CDR3: TGTGCCAGCAGCTTAGGGGGGACTGGATCCTACGAGCAGTACTTC.

CDR3 sequence (DNA): TGTGCCATCAGTGAGTCCGGCCGCGCCTACGAGCAGTACTTC. As protein: CAISESGRAYEQYF. This chain uses TRBV10-3 with TRBJ2-7; D unclear. Germline V gene sequence: CDR1 ENHRY, CDR2 SYGVKD. CDR3 length: 14 amino acids. V lost 0 bases and J lost 2, with 8 bases in between.

The rearrangement uses TRBV11-2 and TRBJ2-7, with a possible D match to TRBD2 (6 bases). Germline values: CDR1 SGHAT, CDR2 FQNNGV. This CDR3 has 15 residues. V was trimmed by 5 bases and J by 3 bases, leaving 17 bases between them. The CDR3: CASSNRDGLYYEQYF. CDR3 coding DNA: TGTGCCAGCAGCAACCGGGACGGACTATACTACGAGCAGTACTTC.

The count of this clone is one. Distinct nucleotide sequences in the sample also encode this CDR3. The gene calls are TRBV27 and TRBJ2-7; a possible D gene is TRBD1 (6 bases). Germline V gene sequence: CDR1 MNHEY, CDR2 SMNVEV (reference sequence). V lost 0 bases to trimming and J lost 3 bases, with 12 bases between them. CDR3 length: 15 amino acids. CDR3 region: CASSLSAGGSYEQYF. In DNA form, the CDR3 reads TGTGCCAGCAGTTTATCGGCTGGGGGCAGCTACGAGCAGTACTTC.

The chain couples TRBV4-1 to TRBJ2-5; 9 bases are a match to TRBD1. TRBJ2-7 matches the DNA end more closely, so the J call is doubtful. CDR1 and CDR2 (germline): MGHRA, YSYEKL. The CDR3 runs to 15 residues. CDR3 residues: CASSLPGQGGYEQYF. The CDR3 coding sequence is TGCGCCAGCAGCCTGCCGGGACAGGGTGGCTACGAGCAGTACTTC.

The genes are TRBV11-1 and TRBJ2-3; D perhaps matches TRBD2 (6 bases). The V end was cut by 2 bases, the J end by 3 bases, with 18 bases between. Germline-derived CDR1 and CDR2 are SGHAT and FQDESV (reference sequence). The CDR3 contains 17 residues. The CDR3 here is CASSLSPTHGGTDTQYF. CDR3 sequence (DNA): TGTGCCAGCAGCTTATCTCCGACCCACGGGGGAACAGATACGCAGTATTTT. The full variable domain, in which reference TRBV11-1 and TRBJ2-3 provide the parts outside the CDR3, is EAEVAQSPRYKITEKSQAVAFWCDPISGHATLYWYRQILGQGPELLVQFQDESVVDDSQLPKDRFSAERLKGVDSTLKIQPAELGDSAMYLCASSLSPTHGGTDTQYFGPGTRLTVL.

This chain uses TRBV28 with TRBJ1-1, with a weak D call TRBD1 (6 bases). Trimming removed 2 bases from V and 3 bases from J, with 10 bases in between. Looked up from germline, CDR1 is MDHEN and CDR2 is SYDVKM. The CDR3 is made up of 14 amino acids. The CDR3: CASSLTGADTEAFF. The CDR3 DNA is TGTGCCAGCAGTTTAACGGGGGCTGACACTGAAGCTTTCTTT.

The CDR3 region is CASSDPGQGITEAFF. The CDR3 bases are TGTGCCAGCAGTGATCCGGGACAGGGGATAACTGAAGCTTTCTTT. The rearrangement links TRBV28 to TRBJ1-1; 10 nucleotides line up with TRBD1. The CDR3 spans 15 residues. CDR1 is MDHEN and CDR2 is SYDVKM in the germline V gene. V was pared by 5 bases and J by 5 bases, with 8 bases of the junction left unmatched. The full variable domain, completed using reference TRBV28 and TRBJ1-1, is DVKVTQSSRYLVKRTGEKVFLECVQDMDHENMFWYRQDPGLGLRLIYFSYDVKMKEKGDIPEGYSVSREKKERFSLILESASTNQTSMYLCASSDPGQGITEAFFGQGTRLTVV.

The chain has TRBV6-6 and TRBJ1-2; D uncertain. The CDR3 length is 15 residues. Germline CDR1 and CDR2: MNHNY and SVGAGI (reference sequence). The germline V and J ends were trimmed by 2 bases and 6 bases, with 16 bases remaining between them. The CDR3 DNA follows: TGTGCCAGCAGTTACGTGAAGCGCCAAGGACATGGCTACACCTTC. This codes for CASSYVKRQGHGYTF.

V and J are TRBV29-1 and TRBJ2-7; TRBD1 aligns across 8 bases. This CDR3 is built from 14 residues. V shed 2 bases, J shed 2 bases, and the junction held 5 bases outside the gene matches. Germline lookup yields CDR1 SQVTM and CDR2 ANQGSEA. The CDR3 bases are TGCAGCGTTGAACAGGGGGCTCCTCCCTACGAGCAGTACTTC. Its protein product is CSVEQGAPPYEQYF.

This rearrangement joins TRBV27 to TRBJ2-5; 7 bases fit TRBD2. This CDR3 has 17 amino acids. Losses at the gene ends were 2 bases for V and 1 base for J; bases not matched to a gene: 10. Germline lookup yields CDR1 MNHEY and CDR2 SMNVEV (reference sequence). The chain's CDR3 is CASSLVRPSGGQETQYF. The CDR3 DNA is TGTGCCAGCAGTTTAGTCCGTCCCTCGGGGGGCCAAGAGACCCAGTACTTC.

This sequence joins TRBV28 and TRBJ2-2; D is perhaps TRBD1 or TRBD2 (5 bases each). The CDR3 loop spans 17 amino acids. The germline V gene has CDR1 MDHEN and CDR2 SYDVKM. V lost 1 base to trimming and J lost 7 bases, with 19 bases between them. CDR3 sequence: CASSLLAPGASFGELFF. The CDR3 DNA reads as TGTGCCAGCAGTTTATTGGCCCCCGGGGCTTCTTTCGGGGAGCTGTTTTTT.

The chain uses TRBV7-9 and TRBJ2-7, with a possible D match to TRBD2 (6 bases). Per germline, CDR1 SEHNR and CDR2 FQNEAQ (reference sequence). The V end lost 0 bases, the J end lost 3 bases, and 12 bases lay between the germline ends. CDR3 size: 15 residues. As DNA, the CDR3 is TGTGCCAGCAGCTTAGCTGCTCCCGGGGGCTACGAGCAGTACTTC. Protein: CASSLAAPGGYEQYF.